The subject of this entry is one TCR beta chain. Its matching antigen is unknown. TCRdb's table, derived via immunoSEQ multiplex PCR, lists solely in-frame clones and lacks some. The repertoire holds a few million clones, with 85% to 95% as singletons. This entry is derived from a study of shared clonotypes between healthy human individuals. Whole-study findings and limits: The expectation was that sequencing depth would affect clonotype sharing among donors. Compared with memory subsets, naive subsets generally had larger estimated richness.

Germline V gene lookup returns CDR1 SGHRS and CDR2 YFSETQ. This CDR3 spans 16 amino acids. V lost 4 bases and J 0 bases, leaving 14 bases between the germline ends. The chain recombines TRBV5-1 with TRBJ1-5, with D hard to call. The sequenced sample consisted of naive CD4+ T cells from PBMCs. The subset was: CD45RA+ positively selected. This receptor was taken from a man in his late teens or twenties in good health. Some clones in this sample may be carry-over from other donors' samples. CDR3 DNA sequence: TGCGCCAGCAGCACGCCGCGAGCACATAGCAATCAGCCCCAGCATTTT. This codes for CASSTPRAHSNQPQHF. The full variable domain, rest sourced from reference TRBV5-1 and TRBJ1-5, is KAGVTQTPRYLIKTRGQQVTLSCSPISGHRSVSWYQQTPGQGLQFLFEYFSETQRNKGNFPGRFSGRQFSNSRSEMNVSTLELGDSALYLCASSTPRAHSNQPQHFGDGTRLSIL.